One sample yielded the 5 T cell receptor beta chains listed below, sequenced in a study of blood T cell repertoires in COVID-19. Method: immunoSEQ multiplex PCR; TCRdb's copy keeps in-frame clones and lacks some. This sample has about 320,000 clones; roughly 85% occur once, and the top ten carry around 2%. The sequencing input was PBMCs or T cells enriched from blood (not recorded which). The receptors come from a woman under 40 who had been exposed to COVID-19.

V gene TRBV4-3 combines with J gene TRBJ2-3; TRBD2 is a possible D gene (7 bases). This CDR3 has 18 residues. Germline V gene lookup returns CDR1 LGHNA and CDR2 YSLEER. Trimming pared 4 bases from V and 1 base from J, leaving 21 bases between. CDR3 sequence (DNA): TGCGCCAGCAGCCCCCGTGGGGGGGCGATTTTAGGCACAGATACGCAGTATTTT. Protein sequence: CASSPRGGAILGTDTQYF.

This chain joins TRBV6-5 and TRBJ1-2; 7 bases align to TRBD1. The CDR3 loop spans 12 amino acids. Germline CDR1 and CDR2: MNHEY and SVGAGI. With V trimmed by 6 bases and J by 7 bases, 5 bases remained unmatched. The CDR3 sequence is CASRTGNGGYTF. The CDR3 DNA reads as TGTGCCAGCAGGACAGGGAATGGTGGCTACACCTTC.

The gene calls are TRBV9 and TRBJ2-1, with D maybe TRBD2 (5 bases). The CDR3 length is 16 residues. Germline CDR1 is SGDLS and CDR2 is YYNGEE. V dropped 4 bases and J dropped 7 bases, with 21 bases sitting between them. In DNA form, the CDR3 reads TGTGCCAGCAGCCAAAACCGGGGATTCGGTGGGAATGAGCAGTTCTTC. It encodes CASSQNRGFGGNEQFF.

The CDR3 loop reads CASSEDSSEQYF. The CDR3 DNA reads TGTGCCAGCAGCGAAGACAGCTCCGAGCAGTACTTC. This rearrangement joins TRBV7-9 to TRBJ2-7; D is possibly TRBD1 (5 bases). Germline V gene sequence: CDR1 SEHNR, CDR2 FQNEAQ (reference sequence). The CDR3 runs 12 residues. V shed 5 bases and J shed 6 bases, with 11 bases lying between them.

The genes are TRBV27 and TRBJ1-6; D remains unclear. Germline loops: CDR1 MNHEY, CDR2 SMNVEV (reference sequence). The CDR3 is made up of 10 amino acids. V lost 7 bases and J lost 14, with 9 bases in between. CDR3 sequence reads: CASKGVALHF. The CDR3 bases are TGTGCCAGCAAGGGAGTGGCCCTCCACTTT.